Listed here are 21 T cell receptor beta chains from one sample, sequenced in a study of blood T cell repertoires in COVID-19. Here immunoSEQ multiplex PCR was the method, and the copy in TCRdb shows in-frame clones only, minus some. The sample holds hundreds of thousands of clones, roughly 86% seen once. Sequenced: PBMCs or T cells enriched from blood (not recorded which). The receptors come from a woman aged 45-65 years who had recovered from COVID-19.

Concerning this clone: Distinct nucleotide sequences in the sample also encode this CDR3. The chain uses TRBV3-1 (or the pseudogene TRBV3-2) and TRBJ2-1, with D possibly matching TRBD2 (6 bases). Germline lookup yields CDR1 LGHDT and CDR2 YNNKEL (reference sequence). V was cut by 3 bases and J by 1 base, with 13 bases left in between. This CDR3 spans 16 amino acids. Here the CDR3 reads CASSQTGGRSYNEQFF. In nucleotides, the CDR3 is TGTGCCAGCAGCCAGACTGGGGGGAGGTCCTACAATGAGCAGTTCTTC.

This chain uses TRBV28 with TRBJ1-2; TRBD1 is a possible D gene (6 bases). The CDR3 covers 15 residues. Trimming took 4 bases from V and 3 from J, leaving 15 bases between them. CDR1 is MDHEN, CDR2 SYDVKM, per germline. The CDR3 nucleotides are TGTGCCAGCAGTTCCAGGGGTTATGAGCACTATGGCTACACCTTC. Its protein product is CASSSRGYEHYGYTF.

V is TRBV19 and J is TRBJ2-1; 7 positions agree with TRBD2. This CDR3 has 15 amino acids. J was trimmed by 6 bases and V by 3 bases; bases with no gene match: 8. Germline CDR1 LNHDA, CDR2 SQIVND (reference sequence). The CDR3 nucleotides read TGTGCCAGTAGTATTATAGCGGGTCCCCTCAATGAGCAGTTCTTC. Protein product: CASSIIAGPLNEQFF. The complete variable domain, with remaining parts taken from reference TRBV19 and TRBJ2-1, reads DGGITQSPKYLFRKEGQNVTLSCEQNLNHDAMYWYRQDPGQGLRLIYYSQIVNDFQKGDIAEGYSVSREKKESFPLTVTSAQKNPTAFYLCASSIIAGPLNEQFFGPGTRLTVL.

The chain joins TRBV18 to TRBJ1-3; D is unresolved. Germline CDR1 and CDR2: KGHSH and LQKENI. This CDR3 has 16 residues. V was pared by 0 bases and J by 0 bases, with 9 bases between. The CDR3 protein is CASSPPVASSGNTIYF. The CDR3 coding sequence is TGTGCCAGCTCACCACCGGTAGCTAGCTCTGGAAACACCATATATTTT.

The chain employs TRBV27 and TRBJ1-1, with D possibly being TRBD1 (5 bases). The CDR3 runs to 13 residues. Trimming pared 2 bases from V and 8 bases from J, leaving 12 bases between. Germline CDR1 and CDR2: MNHEY and SMNVEV (reference sequence). As DNA, the CDR3 is TGTGCCAGCAGTTTAAATCGGGGGGTCGAAGCTTTCTTT. It specifies CASSLNRGVEAFF.

V is TRBV19 and J is TRBJ2-1; 13 positions match TRBD2. Germline V CDR1 and CDR2: LNHDA, SQIVND (reference sequence). V lost 7 bases, J lost 4 bases, and 10 bases stayed unmatched. CDR3 length: 17 amino acids. The DNA for the CDR3 is TGTGCCAGTACCGTTGGACTAGCGGGGGCCCCATACAATGAGCAGTTCTTC. Translation gives CASTVGLAGAPYNEQFF.

This CDR3 reads CASSFTGLVREPSEQYF. The CDR3 DNA is TGTGCCAGCAGCTTTACCGGACTAGTCCGGGAGCCGAGCGAGCAGTACTTC. The rearrangement joins TRBV13 to TRBJ2-7; 7 bases fit TRBD2. V shed 3 bases and J 6 bases; nucleotides not matched to a gene: 17. CDR1 is PRHDT and CDR2 is FYEKMQ in the germline V gene (reference sequence). This CDR3 has 17 residues.

This chain joins TRBV3-1 (or the pseudogene TRBV3-2) and TRBJ2-1, with TRBD2 identical over 12 bases. V gave up 4 bases and J gave up 7 bases; unmatched junction bases: 14. Germline V CDR1 and CDR2: LGHDT, YNNKEL (reference sequence). The CDR3 is 18 residues long. This chain's CDR3 is CASSLLGGLAGKGNEQFF. In DNA form, the CDR3 reads TGTGCCAGCAGCCTCCTGGGCGGACTAGCGGGAAAGGGGAATGAGCAGTTCTTC.

The chain is built from TRBV5-4 and TRBJ2-2, with 9 bases that match TRBD1. After removal of 4 bases from V and 1 base from J, the junction contained 5 bases not matched to a gene. Per germline, CDR1 SGHNT and CDR2 YYREEE (reference sequence). This CDR3 spans 16 amino acids. For the CDR3, the DNA is TGTGCCAGCAGCGAACCGGGACAGGGGAACACCGGGGAGCTGTTTTTT. Encoded protein: CASSEPGQGNTGELFF.

The chain employs TRBV6-4 and TRBJ2-2; D possibly corresponds to TRBD2 (5 bases). Germline lookup yields CDR1 MRHNA and CDR2 SNTAGT. The CDR3 is 14 amino acids. The ends were cut back, 2 bases at V and 3 bases at J, with 7 bases in the middle. CDR3 sequence (DNA): TGTGCCAGCAGTGACGGTAGCGACACCGGGGAGCTGTTTTTT. This translates into CASSDGSDTGELFF.

A single count supports this clone. The chain employs TRBV4-1 and TRBJ1-2; D possibly corresponds to TRBD1 (5 bases). Between the trimmed V and J ends, which lost 5 bases and 4 bases, there was a span of 14 bases. The CDR3 contains 14 residues. CDR1 is MGHRA, CDR2 YSYEKL, per germline. The CDR3: CASSVSGLGYGYTF. The DNA of the CDR3 is TGCGCCAGCAGCGTGTCAGGGTTGGGCTATGGCTACACCTTC.

The V and J genes are TRBV27 and TRBJ1-2; 9 bases line up with TRBD1. CDR1 is MNHEY, CDR2 SMNVEV, per germline (reference sequence). The V and J ends lost 5 bases and 5 bases, in that order; junction bases with no gene match: 9. The CDR3 sequence is 15 residues long. The CDR3 bases are TGTGCCAGCAGTCGGGGACAGGGTGGTTTTTATGGCTACACCTTC. It codes for CASSRGQGGFYGYTF.

This clone was picked up a small number of times. The chain combines TRBV12-1 with TRBJ1-1; TRBD1, the D gene given by the table, was not confirmed from the DNA. TRBV12-1 is an annotated pseudogene. This CDR3 contains 17 residues. The CDR3 spells CASSFPSGQSMNTEAFF. The CDR3 nucleotides are TGTGCCAGCAGCTTCCCATCGGGACAGAGTATGAACACTGAAGCTTTCTTT.

V gene TRBV5-1 combines with J gene TRBJ1-2; 8 bases are shared with TRBD1. The CDR3 sequence is 12 residues long. Germline V gene sequence: CDR1 SGHRS, CDR2 YFSETQ. V gave up 2 bases and J gave up 8 bases; unmatched junction bases: 2. CDR3 bases: TGCGCCAGCAGCTTTCAGGGGGCCGGCTACACCTTC. It translates to CASSFQGAGYTF.

This rearrangement joins TRBV10-3 to TRBJ2-2, with 8 bases aligning to TRBD2. The J segment lost 2 bases and the V segment lost 10 bases, leaving 6 bases of the junction unmatched. CDR1 is ENHRY, CDR2 SYGVKD, per germline. The length of the CDR3 is 14 residues. This CDR3 reads CATLAGPNTGELFF. The CDR3 DNA sequence: TGTGCCACCTTAGCGGGACCCAACACCGGGGAGCTGTTTTTT.

The rearrangement links TRBV9 to TRBJ1-1, with TRBD1 matching 8 bases. After removal of 5 bases from V and 4 bases from J, the junction contained 10 bases not matched to a gene. The CDR3 contains 15 residues. CDR1 is SGDLS and CDR2 is YYNGEE in the germline V gene. CDR3 region: CASSTMTGVGTEAFF. Written as DNA, the CDR3 is TGTGCCAGCAGTACCATGACAGGGGTGGGCACTGAAGCTTTCTTT. The full variable domain, its missing parts supplied by reference TRBV9 and TRBJ1-1, is DSGVTQTPKHLITATGQRVTLRCSPRSGDLSVYWYQQSLDQGLQFLIQYYNGEERAKGNILERFSAQQFPDLHSELNLSSLELGDSALYFCASSTMTGVGTEAFFGQGTRLTVV.

The chain couples TRBV25-1 to TRBJ1-2; D gene uncertain. The CDR3 loop spans 13 amino acids. The germline V gene encodes CDR1 MGHDK and CDR2 SYGVNS. V dropped 8 bases and J dropped 8 bases, with 18 bases sitting between them. CDR3 protein: CASPHEREGGYTF. In nucleotides, the CDR3 is TGTGCCAGCCCCCACGAGAGGGAAGGAGGCTACACCTTC.

This clone occurred once. The rearrangement joins TRBV4-3 to TRBJ2-1; possible D gene TRBD2, 7 bases. The V end was cut by 3 bases, the J end by 4 bases, with 13 bases between. Germline values: CDR1 LGHNA, CDR2 YSLEER. The CDR3 is 15 amino acids. This chain's CDR3 is CASSQGGGGYNEQFF. In nucleotides, the CDR3 is TGCGCCAGCAGCCAGGGGGGGGGCGGATACAATGAGCAGTTCTTC.

The rearrangement uses TRBV28 and TRBJ2-1; 10 bases agree with TRBD1. Germline V lookup: CDR1 MDHEN, CDR2 SYDVKM. The CDR3 runs 14 residues. The J segment lost 5 bases and the V segment lost 6 bases, leaving 4 bases of the junction unmatched. The CDR3, as DNA: TGTGCCAGCAGACCCGGGACAGGGGACAATGAGCAGTTCTTC. It codes for CASRPGTGDNEQFF.

V and J are TRBV7-8 and TRBJ1-5; weak D call: TRBD1 (6 bases). From germline, CDR1 is SGHVS and CDR2 FQNEAQ. Deletions cut 6 bases from V and 0 bases from J, with 18 bases between. CDR3 length equals 17 residues. The CDR3 loop is CASREGVVSLSNQPQHF. CDR3 coding DNA: TGTGCCAGCAGAGAGGGGGTCGTGTCCCTTAGCAATCAGCCCCAGCATTTT.

The chain combines TRBV28 with TRBJ1-4; D gene ambiguous. V lost 5 bases and J 4 bases, leaving 20 bases between the germline ends. The CDR3 covers 17 residues. Germline-derived CDR1 and CDR2 are MDHEN and SYDVKM. The CDR3 reads CASSTPPGYSSNEKLFF. Written as DNA, the CDR3 is TGTGCCAGCAGTACTCCCCCGGGGTACAGCAGTAATGAAAAACTGTTTTTT.